Below are 21 T cell receptor beta chains sequenced from a single sample in a study of blood T cells in healthy people across ages. Next came a second PCR, run for about 7 to 12 cycles, which used a sample-barcoded 5' primer along with a J-beta primer mix. TCRdb re-called the 5' RACE reads with MiXCR, one entry per CDR3 protein. In the table there are some 1.8 million distinct CDR3 sequences, roughly two fifths of which are singletons. The sequencing input was blood. The source is a human donor in good health.

V and J are TRBV4-2 and TRBJ1-5, with D tentatively TRBD1 (5 bases). Germline-derived CDR1 and CDR2 are LGHNA and YNFKEQ. The CDR3 has 15 residues. The germline V and J ends were trimmed by 3 bases and 2 bases, with 11 bases remaining between them. CDR3 residues: CASSQGDKGNQPQHF. In DNA form, the CDR3 reads TGTGCCAGCAGCCAGGGGGATAAGGGCAATCAGCCCCAGCATTTT.

The chain employs TRBV4-2 and TRBJ2-1; possibly TRBD1 for D (6 bases). Germline V gives CDR1 LGHNA, CDR2 YNFKEQ. Trimming removed 1 base at V and 0 bases at J, with 16 bases between. This CDR3 comprises 18 residues. The CDR3 DNA is TGTGCCAGCAGCCAAGCTGCACTGGGGGCGAGCTCCTACAATGAGCAGTTCTTC. This gives the protein CASSQAALGASSYNEQFF.

This chain uses TRBV7-9 with TRBJ1-4; maybe TRBD1 (5 bases). Per germline, CDR1 SEHNR and CDR2 FQNEAQ (reference sequence). CDR3 length: 16 residues. Trimming shortened V by 2 bases and J by 8 bases, and 18 bases separated the two germline ends. CDR3 nucleotide sequence: TGTGCCAGCAGCTTATCTTTGGGGACTATAAGCGAAAAACTGTTTTTT. Protein sequence: CASSLSLGTISEKLFF.

The chain links TRBV5-5 to TRBJ2-1, with TRBD2 matching 16 bases. The CDR3 runs to 19 residues. CDR1 and CDR2 from the germline V gene are SGHKS and YYEKEE (reference sequence). J was trimmed by 0 bases and V by 4 bases; bases with no gene match: 7. The CDR3 bases are TGTGCCAGCAGCGATCCGGGACTAGCGGGGGGGAGCTCCTACAATGAGCAGTTCTTC. Translation gives CASSDPGLAGGSSYNEQFF. Variable domain in full (rest from reference TRBV5-5 and TRBJ2-1): DAGVTQSPTHLIKTRGQQVTLRCSPISGHKSVSWYQQVLGQGPQFIFQYYEKEERGRGNFPDRFSARQFPNYSSELNVNALLLGDSALYLCASSDPGLAGGSSYNEQFFGPGTRLTVL.

This sequence joins TRBV27 and TRBJ1-2; D may be TRBD1 (6 bases). There are 15 residues in the CDR3. V was trimmed by 0 bases and J by 7 bases, leaving 15 bases between them. Germline V gene data show CDR1 as MNHEY and CDR2 as SMNVEV (reference sequence). In nucleotides, the CDR3 is TGTGCCAGCAGTTTATCGTTCAGGGGTGAAGGTGGCTACACCTTC. It translates to CASSLSFRGEGGYTF.

This chain connects TRBV20-1 to TRBJ1-5; 12 positions agree with TRBD1. CDR3 size: 15 residues. With 5 bases clipped from V and 6 bases from J, the junction kept 8 bases outside the gene matches. Germline V gives CDR1 DFQATT, CDR2 SNEGSKA (reference sequence). CDR3 region: CSARPGTGGLQPQHF. CDR3 coding DNA: TGCAGTGCTCGTCCCGGGACAGGGGGCCTTCAGCCCCAGCATTTT.

This rearrangement joins TRBV2 to TRBJ2-7; D gene unclear. This CDR3 spans 13 amino acids. Per the germline V gene, CDR1 is SNHLY and CDR2 is FYNNEI. V dropped 7 bases and J dropped 0 bases, with 10 bases sitting between them. The CDR3 sequence is CASTGPISYEQYF. In nucleotides, the CDR3 is TGTGCCAGCACCGGGCCTATCTCCTACGAGCAGTACTTC. The entire variable domain, with the rest obtained from reference TRBV2 and TRBJ2-7, is as follows: EPEVTQTPSHQVTQMGQEVILRCVPISNHLYFYWYRQILGQKVEFLVSFYNNEISEKSEIFDDQFSVERPDGSNFTLKIRSTKLEDSAMYFCASTGPISYEQYFGPGTRLTVT.

This clonotype appeared many times. The chain joins TRBV7-2 to TRBJ2-4; 7 bases fit TRBD2. The CDR3 sequence is 14 residues long. Germline V gene lookup returns CDR1 SGHTA and CDR2 FQGNSA. The ends lost 5 bases at V and 12 bases at J; junction bases unmatched: 13. The CDR3 region is CASSPTVAGEDQYF. CDR3 coding DNA: TGTGCCAGCAGCCCGACAGTGGCGGGGGAAGATCAGTACTTC.

This chain joins TRBV20-1 and TRBJ2-5; D might be TRBD2 (7 bases). Deletions cut 3 bases from V and 4 bases from J, with 9 bases between. CDR1 and CDR2 (germline): DFQATT, SNEGSKA (reference sequence). The CDR3 extends over 12 amino acids. The CDR3 sequence: CSASAGAETQYF. Written as DNA, the CDR3 is TGCAGTGCTAGCGCGGGGGCAGAGACCCAGTACTTC.

This clonotype occurred a few times. This chain links TRBV6-2 or TRBV6-3 with TRBJ1-4; D call uncertain. Germline CDR1 MNHEY, CDR2 SVGEGT. The CDR3 has 14 residues. The ends were cut back, 6 bases at V and 6 bases at J, with 14 bases in the middle. In DNA, the CDR3 is TGTGCCAGCAGCTACATACGACCGCATGAAAAACTGTTTTTT. It translates to CASSYIRPHEKLFF.

The chain links TRBV3-1 to TRBJ2-5; 11 bases agree with TRBD1. The germline gives CDR1 LGHDT, CDR2 YNNKEL (reference sequence). J gave up 3 bases and V 4 bases, and 7 bases lay outside the gene matches. CDR3 length: 16 amino acids. The CDR3 protein is CASSLTRTGGEETQYF. The CDR3 DNA reads as TGTGCCAGCAGCCTGACAAGGACAGGGGGCGAAGAGACCCAGTACTTC.

Ten or more counts support this clonotype. The V call is TRBV7-2, the J call TRBJ1-1; tentative D call: TRBD1 (5 bases). The CDR3 totals 15 residues. V dropped 1 base and J dropped 0 bases, with 9 bases sitting between them. In germline, CDR1 is SGHTA, CDR2 FQGNSA. The chain's CDR3 is CASSLVGGLNTEAFF. The CDR3 DNA reads TGTGCCAGCAGCTTAGTTGGGGGATTGAACACTGAAGCTTTCTTT.

The chain uses TRBV5-1 and TRBJ1-1; a possible D gene is TRBD1 (6 bases). The V gene's germline CDR1 is SGHRS and CDR2 YFSETQ. Deletions cut 3 bases from V and 11 bases from J, with 17 bases between. This CDR3 is built from 13 residues. The CDR3 sequence is CASSSDSPHGAFF. In DNA form, the CDR3 reads TGCGCCAGCAGCTCGGACAGTCCTCATGGGGCTTTCTTT.

V usage is TRBV20-1 and J usage is TRBJ1-2, with 9 bases matching TRBD1. The ends lost 4 bases at V and 3 bases at J; junction bases unmatched: 6. Germline loops: CDR1 DFQATT, CDR2 SNEGSKA (reference sequence). CDR3 length: 14 residues. CDR3 DNA: TGCAGTGCTACAACAGGGGGCGATTACTATGGCTACACCTTC. It specifies CSATTGGDYYGYTF.

As regards this clonotype: A junction boundary mismatches the germline segment, possibly from a read error. The chain uses TRBV5-5 and TRBJ2-7, with 7 bases that match TRBD2. The germline CDR1 and CDR2 sequences are SGHKS and YYEKEE (reference sequence). There are 15 residues in the CDR3. This CDR3 is CVSNNRGVGSYEQYF. The CDR3 region has the DNA TGTGTCAGCAACAACCGGGGGGTAGGATCCTACGAGCAGTACTTC.

As concerns this clonotype: An end of the junction does not agree with germline; a read error may underlie this. This rearrangement joins TRBV5-1 to TRBJ2-1; 11 bases line up with TRBD1. The CDR3 covers 14 residues. The germline V gene encodes CDR1 SGHRS and CDR2 YFSETQ. The CDR3 sequence: CASSGGQGEGEQFF. In nucleotides, the CDR3 is TGCGCGAGCAGCGGGGGACAGGGGGAGGGTGAGCAGTTCTTC.

The chain uses TRBV6-1 and TRBJ2-4, with TRBD2 as a possible D gene (6 bases). This CDR3 spans 14 amino acids. CDR1 MNHNS and CDR2 SASEGT come from the germline V gene. V was cut by 8 bases and J by 13 bases, with 24 bases left in between. The chain's CDR3 is CASGEGEAYSEQYF. The CDR3 nucleotides read TGTGCCAGCGGCGAAGGGGAGGCCTACAGTGAGCAGTACTTC.

There are a few counts of this clonotype. The V call is TRBV7-2, the J call TRBJ2-1; the D is unclear. With 3 bases removed from V and 4 bases from J, the gap between germline ends came to 13 bases. Germline V gene sequence: CDR1 SGHTA, CDR2 FQGNSA. The CDR3 totals 15 residues. The CDR3 DNA is TGTGCCAGCAGCTTGGTAGGTGGTAGATACAATGAGCAGTTCTTC. This encodes CASSLVGGRYNEQFF.

This chain links TRBV4-2 with TRBJ1-2, with D possibly matching TRBD1 (5 bases). With 0 bases removed from V and 3 bases from J, the gap between germline ends came to 11 bases. The germline V gene encodes CDR1 LGHNA and CDR2 YNFKEQ. CDR3 size: 15 residues. The CDR3: CASSQDVGVDYGYTF. The CDR3 DNA is TGTGCCAGCAGCCAAGATGTAGGGGTAGACTATGGCTACACCTTC.

This clonotype was picked up a small number of times. This chain joins TRBV29-1 and TRBJ2-7; D possibly corresponds to TRBD2 (5 bases). V was cut by 7 bases and J by 2 bases, with 9 bases left in between. Germline CDR1 reads SQVTM; CDR2 reads ANQGSEA. The length of the CDR3 is 11 residues. CDR3 sequence (DNA): TGCAGCGGCGGGTCAACCTACGAGCAGTACTTC. As protein: CSGGSTYEQYF.

The chain employs TRBV20-1 and TRBJ2-3; D may be TRBD2 (5 bases). CDR1 and CDR2 (germline): DFQATT, SNEGSKA (reference sequence). Trimming took off 3 bases at V and 0 bases at J, with 16 bases between the two ends. CDR3 size: 16 residues. This CDR3 is CSASFQRSPSTDTQYF. The DNA of the CDR3 is TGCAGTGCTAGTTTTCAGCGGAGCCCTAGCACAGATACGCAGTATTTT.